This TCR beta chain was observed in a study of T cells after yellow fever vaccination. General study results and limits: Weaker overall, the secondary response nonetheless peaked faster (day 5 versus 15).

This clonotype has only a few counts. The antigen remains unidentified. The study made its TCR cDNA through 5'RACE template switching. That step introduced a universal primer site along with UMIs. TCRdb used MiXCR to reprocess the 5' RACE reads, holding one entry per CDR3 protein. The sample records 350,000 to 550,000 distinct CDR3 sequences, 18% being singletons. The sample here was PBMCs, taken before the yellow fever booster vaccination. The TCR comes from a man aged 18 to 30 who received the YFV17D yellow fever vaccine.

The CDR3 sequence: CASNRFSGGATDTQYF. The CDR3 coding sequence is TGTGCCAGCAACCGATTTAGCGGGGGGGCCACAGATACGCAGTATTTT. The chain joins TRBV9 to TRBJ2-3; 11 bases map to TRBD2. The germline CDR1 and CDR2 sequences are SGDLS and YYNGEE. J was trimmed by 2 bases and V by 6 bases; bases with no gene match: 8. CDR3 length: 16 residues. Drawing the rest from reference TRBV9 and TRBJ2-3, the complete variable domain is DSGVTQTPKHLITATGQRVTLRCSPRSGDLSVYWYQQSLDQGLQFLIQYYNGEERAKGNILERFSAQQFPDLHSELNLSSLELGDSALYFCASNRFSGGATDTQYFGPGTRLTVL.